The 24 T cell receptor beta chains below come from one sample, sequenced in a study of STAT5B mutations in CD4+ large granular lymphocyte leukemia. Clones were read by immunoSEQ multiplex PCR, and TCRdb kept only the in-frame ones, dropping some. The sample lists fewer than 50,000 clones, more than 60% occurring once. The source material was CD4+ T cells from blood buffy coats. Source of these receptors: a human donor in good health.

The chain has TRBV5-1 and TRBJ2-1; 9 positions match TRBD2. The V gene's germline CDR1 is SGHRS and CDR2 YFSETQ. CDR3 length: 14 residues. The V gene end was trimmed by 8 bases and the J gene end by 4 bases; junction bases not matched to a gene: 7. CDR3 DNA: TGCGCCAGTTATAGCGGGAGTGAATACAATGAGCAGTTCTTC. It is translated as CASYSGSEYNEQFF.

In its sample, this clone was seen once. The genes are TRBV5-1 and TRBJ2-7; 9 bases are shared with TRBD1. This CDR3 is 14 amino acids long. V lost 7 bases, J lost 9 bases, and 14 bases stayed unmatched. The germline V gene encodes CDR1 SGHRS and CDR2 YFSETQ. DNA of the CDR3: TGCGCCAGCCGCGAGGGGGACAGGGAGTGGGGGCAGTACTTC. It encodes CASREGDREWGQYF.

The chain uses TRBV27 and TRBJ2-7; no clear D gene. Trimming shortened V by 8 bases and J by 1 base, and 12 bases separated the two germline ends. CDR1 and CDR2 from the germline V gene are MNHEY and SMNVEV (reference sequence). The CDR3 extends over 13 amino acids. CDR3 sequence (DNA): TGTGCCAGCCCCGAAACGTTATCCTACGAGCAGTACTTC. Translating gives CASPETLSYEQYF.

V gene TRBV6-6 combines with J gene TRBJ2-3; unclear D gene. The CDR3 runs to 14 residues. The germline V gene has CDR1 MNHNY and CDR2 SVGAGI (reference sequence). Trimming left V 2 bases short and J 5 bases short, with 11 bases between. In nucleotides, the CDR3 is TGTGCCAGCAGTTACACAACCAGTCAAGATACGCAGTATTTT. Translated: CASSYTTSQDTQYF.

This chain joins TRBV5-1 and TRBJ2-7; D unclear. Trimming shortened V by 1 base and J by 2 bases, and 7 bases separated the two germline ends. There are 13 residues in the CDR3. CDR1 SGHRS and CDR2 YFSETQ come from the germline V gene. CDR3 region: CASSLYQTYEQYF. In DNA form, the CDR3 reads TGCGCCAGCAGCTTGTATCAAACCTACGAGCAGTACTTC.

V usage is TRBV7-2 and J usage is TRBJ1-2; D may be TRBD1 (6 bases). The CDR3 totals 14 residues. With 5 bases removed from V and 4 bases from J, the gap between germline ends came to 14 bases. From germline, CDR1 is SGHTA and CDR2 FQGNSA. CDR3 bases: TGTGCCAGCAGCCCCCGACAGGTTATCTATGGCTACACCTTC. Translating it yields CASSPRQVIYGYTF.

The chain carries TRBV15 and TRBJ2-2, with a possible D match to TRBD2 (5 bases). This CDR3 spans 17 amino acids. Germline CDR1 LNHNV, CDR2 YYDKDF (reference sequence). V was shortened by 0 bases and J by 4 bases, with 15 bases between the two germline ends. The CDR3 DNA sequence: TGTGCCACCAGCAGAGATTATCGGGAAGGTATCACCGGGGAGCTGTTTTTT. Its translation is CATSRDYREGITGELFF.

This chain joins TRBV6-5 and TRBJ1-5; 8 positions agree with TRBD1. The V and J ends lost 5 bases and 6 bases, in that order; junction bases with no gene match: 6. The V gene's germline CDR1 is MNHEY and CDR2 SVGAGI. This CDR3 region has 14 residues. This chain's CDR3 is CASSPDRGGQPQHF. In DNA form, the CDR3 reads TGTGCCAGCAGTCCCGACAGGGGTGGTCAGCCCCAGCATTTT.

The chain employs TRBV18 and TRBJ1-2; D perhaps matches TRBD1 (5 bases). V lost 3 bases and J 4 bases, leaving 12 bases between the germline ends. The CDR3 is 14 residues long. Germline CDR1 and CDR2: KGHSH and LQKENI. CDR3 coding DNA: TGTGCCAGCTCACCCAAACAGGAACTCTATGGCTACACCTTC. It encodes CASSPKQELYGYTF.

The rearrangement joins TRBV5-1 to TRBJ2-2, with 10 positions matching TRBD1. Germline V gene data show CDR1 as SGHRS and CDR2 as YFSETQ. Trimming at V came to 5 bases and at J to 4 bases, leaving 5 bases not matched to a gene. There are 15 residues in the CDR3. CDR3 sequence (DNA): TGCGCCAGCAGTTCGACAGGGGGCATCACCGGGGAGCTGTTTTTT. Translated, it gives CASSSTGGITGELFF.

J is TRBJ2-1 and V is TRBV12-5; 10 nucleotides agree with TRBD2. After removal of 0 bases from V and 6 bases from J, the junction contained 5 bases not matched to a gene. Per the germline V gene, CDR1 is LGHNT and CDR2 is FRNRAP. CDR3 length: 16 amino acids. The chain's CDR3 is CASGLVLLAGVNEQFF. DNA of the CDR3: TGTGCTAGTGGTTTGGTACTGCTAGCGGGGGTCAATGAGCAGTTCTTC.

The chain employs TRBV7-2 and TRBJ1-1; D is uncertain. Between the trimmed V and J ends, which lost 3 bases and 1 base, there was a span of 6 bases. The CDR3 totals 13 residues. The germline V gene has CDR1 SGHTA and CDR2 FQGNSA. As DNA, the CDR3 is TGTGCCAGCAGCTTCACCGGGAACACTGAAGCTTTCTTT. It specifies CASSFTGNTEAFF.

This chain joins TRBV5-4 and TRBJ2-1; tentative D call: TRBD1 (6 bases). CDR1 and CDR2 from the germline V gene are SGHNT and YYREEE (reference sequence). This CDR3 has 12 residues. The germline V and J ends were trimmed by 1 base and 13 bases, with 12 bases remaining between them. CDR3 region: CASSLYNRVQFF. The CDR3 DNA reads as TGTGCCAGCAGCTTGTATAACAGGGTCCAGTTCTTC.

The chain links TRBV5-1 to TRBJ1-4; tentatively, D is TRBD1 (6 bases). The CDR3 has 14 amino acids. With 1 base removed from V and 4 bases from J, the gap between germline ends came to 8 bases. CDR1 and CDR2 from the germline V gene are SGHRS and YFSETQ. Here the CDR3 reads CASSLRQDNEKLFF. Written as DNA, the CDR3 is TGCGCCAGCAGCTTGCGACAGGATAATGAAAAACTGTTTTTT.

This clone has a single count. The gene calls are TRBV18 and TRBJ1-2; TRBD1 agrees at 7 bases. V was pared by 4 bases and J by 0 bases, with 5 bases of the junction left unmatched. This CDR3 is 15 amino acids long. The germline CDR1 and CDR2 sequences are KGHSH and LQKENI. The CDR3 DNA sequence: TGTGCCAGCTCACGAGACAGGGCAACTAACTATGGCTACACCTTC. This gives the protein CASSRDRATNYGYTF.

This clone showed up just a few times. CDR3 nucleotide sequence: TGCGCCAGCAGCCAAGTAGTTGGGGGGTATGGCTACACCTTC. Its protein product is CASSQVVGGYGYTF. The gene calls are TRBV4-1 and TRBJ1-2; D is perhaps TRBD1 (5 bases). The CDR3 has 14 amino acids. With 1 base removed from V and 5 bases from J, the gap between germline ends came to 11 bases. Germline CDR1 is MGHRA and CDR2 is YSYEKL.

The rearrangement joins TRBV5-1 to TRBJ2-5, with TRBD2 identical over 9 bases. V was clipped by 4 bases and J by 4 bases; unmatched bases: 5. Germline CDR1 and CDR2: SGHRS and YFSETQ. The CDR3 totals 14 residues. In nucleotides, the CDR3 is TGCGCCAGCAGCGGGGGACTAGCAGGAGAGACCCAGTACTTC. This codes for CASSGGLAGETQYF.

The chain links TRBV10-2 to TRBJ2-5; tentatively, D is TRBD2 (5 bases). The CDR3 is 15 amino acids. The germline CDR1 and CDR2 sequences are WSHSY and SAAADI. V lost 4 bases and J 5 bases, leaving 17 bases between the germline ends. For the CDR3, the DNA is TGCGCCAGCAGTGTTATGAGAGGAGGATGGGAGACCCAGTACTTC. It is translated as CASSVMRGGWETQYF.

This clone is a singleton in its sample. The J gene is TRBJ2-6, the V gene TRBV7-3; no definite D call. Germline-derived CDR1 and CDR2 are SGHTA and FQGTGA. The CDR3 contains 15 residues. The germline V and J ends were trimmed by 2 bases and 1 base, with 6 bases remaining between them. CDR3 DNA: TGTGCCAGCAGCTTAGACGTGTCTGGGGCCAACGTCCTGACTTTC. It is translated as CASSLDVSGANVLTF.

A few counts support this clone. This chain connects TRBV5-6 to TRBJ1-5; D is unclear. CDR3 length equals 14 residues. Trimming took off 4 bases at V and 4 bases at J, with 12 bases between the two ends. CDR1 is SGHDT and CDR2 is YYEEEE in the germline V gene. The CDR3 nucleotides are TGTGCCAGCAGCCGTCGCCAGGAAAATCAGCCCCAGCATTTT. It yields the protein CASSRRQENQPQHF. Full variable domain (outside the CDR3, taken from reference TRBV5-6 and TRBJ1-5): DAGVTQSPTHLIKTRGQQVTLRCSPKSGHDTVSWYQQALGQGPQFIFQYYEEEERQRGNFPDRFSGHQFPNYSSELNVNALLLGDSALYLCASSRRQENQPQHFGDGTRLSIL.

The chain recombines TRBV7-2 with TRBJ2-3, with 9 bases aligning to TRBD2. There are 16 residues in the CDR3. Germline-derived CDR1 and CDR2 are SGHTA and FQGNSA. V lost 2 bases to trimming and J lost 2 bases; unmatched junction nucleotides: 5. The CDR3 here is CASSLIAGAPTDTQYF. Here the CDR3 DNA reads TGTGCCAGCAGCTTAATAGCGGGGGCCCCCACAGATACGCAGTATTTT.

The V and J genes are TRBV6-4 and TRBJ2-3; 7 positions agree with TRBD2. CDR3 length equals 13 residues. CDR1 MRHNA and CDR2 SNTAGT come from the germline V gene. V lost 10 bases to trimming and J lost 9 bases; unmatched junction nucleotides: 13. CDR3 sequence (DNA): TGTGCCACCCAAAGGGACTATGGGTCGACGCAGTATTTT. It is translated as CATQRDYGSTQYF.

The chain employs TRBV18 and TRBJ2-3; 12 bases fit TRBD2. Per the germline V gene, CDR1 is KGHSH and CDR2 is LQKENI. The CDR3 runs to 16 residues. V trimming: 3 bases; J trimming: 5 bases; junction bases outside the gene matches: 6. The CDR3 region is CASSPLPSGGGDTQYF. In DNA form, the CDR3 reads TGTGCCAGCTCACCTCTCCCTAGCGGGGGGGGAGATACGCAGTATTTT.

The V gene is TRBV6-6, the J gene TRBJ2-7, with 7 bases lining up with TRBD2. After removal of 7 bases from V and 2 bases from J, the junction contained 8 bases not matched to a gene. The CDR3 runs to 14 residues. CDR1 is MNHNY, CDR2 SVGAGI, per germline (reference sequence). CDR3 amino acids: CASNDPSGTYEQYF. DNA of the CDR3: TGTGCCAGCAACGACCCTAGCGGTACCTACGAGCAGTACTTC.